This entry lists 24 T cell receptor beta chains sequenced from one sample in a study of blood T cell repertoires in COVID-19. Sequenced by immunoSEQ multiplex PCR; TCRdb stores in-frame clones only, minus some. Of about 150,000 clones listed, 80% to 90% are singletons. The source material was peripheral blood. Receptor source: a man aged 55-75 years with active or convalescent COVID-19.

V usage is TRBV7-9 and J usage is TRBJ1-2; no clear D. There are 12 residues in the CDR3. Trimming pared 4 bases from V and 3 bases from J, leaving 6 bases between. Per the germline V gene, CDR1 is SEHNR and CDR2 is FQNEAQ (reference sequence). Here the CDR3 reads CASSSADYGYTF. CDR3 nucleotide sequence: TGTGCCAGCAGCTCGGCGGACTATGGCTACACCTTC.

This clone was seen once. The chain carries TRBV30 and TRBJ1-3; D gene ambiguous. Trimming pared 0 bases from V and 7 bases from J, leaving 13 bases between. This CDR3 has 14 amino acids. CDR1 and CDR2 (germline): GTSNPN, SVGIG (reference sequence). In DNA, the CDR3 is TGTGCCTGGAGTGTGGGCTCTGGAGGTAACACCATATATTTT. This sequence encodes CAWSVGSGGNTIYF.

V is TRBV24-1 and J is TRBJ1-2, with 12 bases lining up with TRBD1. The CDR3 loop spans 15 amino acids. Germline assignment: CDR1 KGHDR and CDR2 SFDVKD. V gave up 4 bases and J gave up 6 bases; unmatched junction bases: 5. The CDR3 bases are TGTGCCACCAGTGAAGCGGGACAGGGGGCTGATGGCTACACCTTC. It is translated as CATSEAGQGADGYTF.

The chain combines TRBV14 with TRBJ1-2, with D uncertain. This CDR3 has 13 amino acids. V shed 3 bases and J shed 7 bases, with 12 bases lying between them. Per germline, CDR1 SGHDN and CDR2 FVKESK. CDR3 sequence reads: CASSHQREGGYTF. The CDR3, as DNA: TGTGCCAGCAGCCACCAAAGGGAGGGTGGCTACACCTTC.

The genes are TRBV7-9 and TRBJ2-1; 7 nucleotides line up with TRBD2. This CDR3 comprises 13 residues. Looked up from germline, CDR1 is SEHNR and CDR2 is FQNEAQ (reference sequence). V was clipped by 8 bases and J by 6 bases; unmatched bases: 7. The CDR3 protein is CASGSGTTNEQFF. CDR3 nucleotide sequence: TGTGCCAGCGGTTCCGGGACTACCAATGAGCAGTTCTTC. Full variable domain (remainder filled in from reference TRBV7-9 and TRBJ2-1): DTGVSQNPRHKITKRGQNVTFRCDPISEHNRLYWYRQTLGQGPEFLTYFQNEAQLEKSRLLSDRFSAERPKGSFSTLEIQRTEQGDSAMYLCASGSGTTNEQFFGPGTRLTVL.

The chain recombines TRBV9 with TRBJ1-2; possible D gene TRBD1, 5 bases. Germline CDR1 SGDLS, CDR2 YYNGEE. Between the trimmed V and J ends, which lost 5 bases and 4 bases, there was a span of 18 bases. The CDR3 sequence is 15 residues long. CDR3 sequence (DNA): TGTGCCAGCAGAGCGACCCTAAGACAGTCCTATGGCTACACCTTC. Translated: CASRATLRQSYGYTF.

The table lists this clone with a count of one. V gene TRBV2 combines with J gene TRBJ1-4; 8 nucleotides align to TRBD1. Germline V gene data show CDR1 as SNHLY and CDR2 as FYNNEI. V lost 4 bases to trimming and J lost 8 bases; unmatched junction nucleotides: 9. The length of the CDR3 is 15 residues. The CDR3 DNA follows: TGTGCCAGCAGTGCTGGACAGGGCTTGGGGGAAAAACTGTTTTTT. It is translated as CASSAGQGLGEKLFF.

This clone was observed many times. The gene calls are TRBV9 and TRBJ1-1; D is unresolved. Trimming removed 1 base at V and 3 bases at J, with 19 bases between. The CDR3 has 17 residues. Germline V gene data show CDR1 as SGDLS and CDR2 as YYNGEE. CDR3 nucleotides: TGTGCCAGCAGCGTAAGTCTGGGGAGAGGTATGGACACTGAAGCTTTCTTT. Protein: CASSVSLGRGMDTEAFF.

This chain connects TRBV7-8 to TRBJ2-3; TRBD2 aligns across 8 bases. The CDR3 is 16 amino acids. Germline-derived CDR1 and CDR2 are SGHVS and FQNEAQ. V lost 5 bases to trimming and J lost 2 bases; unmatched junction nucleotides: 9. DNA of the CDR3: TGTGCCAGCAGCCCACGCGGGGGGTCAACCACAGATACGCAGTATTTT. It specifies CASSPRGGSTTDTQYF.

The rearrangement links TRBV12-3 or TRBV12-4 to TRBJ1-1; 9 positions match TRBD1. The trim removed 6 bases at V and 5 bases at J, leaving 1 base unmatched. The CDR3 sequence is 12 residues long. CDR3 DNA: TGTGCCAGCAGCGACAGGGGGACTGAAGCTTTCTTT. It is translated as CASSDRGTEAFF.

The CDR3 nucleotides read TGCGCCAGAAAAACCGGGACAGGGGCAAGAAACACCATATATTTT. Translation: CARKTGTGARNTIYF. The gene calls are TRBV5-1 and TRBJ1-3, with 10 bases that match TRBD1. Germline V gene data show CDR1 as SGHRS and CDR2 as YFSETQ. V shed 8 bases and J 5 bases; nucleotides not matched to a gene: 10. This CDR3 region has 15 residues.

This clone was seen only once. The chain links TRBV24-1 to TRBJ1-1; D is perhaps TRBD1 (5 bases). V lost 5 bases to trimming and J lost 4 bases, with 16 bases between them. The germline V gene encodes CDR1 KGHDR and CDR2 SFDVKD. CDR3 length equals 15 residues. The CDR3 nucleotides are TGTGCCACCAGTGGGCGGGGGAAATCGGGCACTGAAGCTTTCTTT. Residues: CATSGRGKSGTEAFF.

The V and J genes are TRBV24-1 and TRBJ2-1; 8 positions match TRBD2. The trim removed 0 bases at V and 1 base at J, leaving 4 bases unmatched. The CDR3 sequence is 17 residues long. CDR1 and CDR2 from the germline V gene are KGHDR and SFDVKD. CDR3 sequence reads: CATSDLSGGRSYNEQFF. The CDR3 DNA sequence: TGTGCCACCAGTGATTTGAGCGGGGGAAGGTCCTACAATGAGCAGTTCTTC.

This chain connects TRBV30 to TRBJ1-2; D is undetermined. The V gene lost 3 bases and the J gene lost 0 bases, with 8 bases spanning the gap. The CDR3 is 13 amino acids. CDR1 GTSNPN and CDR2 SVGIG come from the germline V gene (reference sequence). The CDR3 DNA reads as TGTGCCTGGAGCGGAACAGCTAACTATGGCTACACCTTC. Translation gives CAWSGTANYGYTF.

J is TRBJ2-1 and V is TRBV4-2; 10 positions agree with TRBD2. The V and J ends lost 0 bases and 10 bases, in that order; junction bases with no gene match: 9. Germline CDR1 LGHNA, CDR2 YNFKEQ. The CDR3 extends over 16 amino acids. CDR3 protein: CASSQDPLAGAGEQFF. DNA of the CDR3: TGTGCCAGCAGCCAAGATCCCCTAGCGGGAGCCGGGGAGCAGTTCTTC.

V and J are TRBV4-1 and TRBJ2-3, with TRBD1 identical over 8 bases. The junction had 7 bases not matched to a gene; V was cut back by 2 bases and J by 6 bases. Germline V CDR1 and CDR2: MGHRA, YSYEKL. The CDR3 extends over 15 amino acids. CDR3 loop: CASSQISRGLDTQYF. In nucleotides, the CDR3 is TGCGCCAGCAGCCAAATAAGCAGGGGGCTGGATACGCAGTATTTT.

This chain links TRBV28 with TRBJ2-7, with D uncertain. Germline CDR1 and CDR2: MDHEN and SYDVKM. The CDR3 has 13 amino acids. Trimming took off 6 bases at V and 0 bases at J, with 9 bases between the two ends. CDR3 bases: TGTGCCAGCAGCAATCAGGTCTCCTACGAGCAGTACTTC. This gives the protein CASSNQVSYEQYF.

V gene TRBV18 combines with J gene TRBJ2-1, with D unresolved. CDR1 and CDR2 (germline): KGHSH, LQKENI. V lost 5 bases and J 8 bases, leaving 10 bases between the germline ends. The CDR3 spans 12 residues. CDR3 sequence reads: CASSSLLDEQFF. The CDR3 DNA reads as TGTGCCAGCTCATCTCTTCTAGATGAGCAGTTCTTC. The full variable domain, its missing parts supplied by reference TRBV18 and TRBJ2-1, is NAGVMQNPRHLVRRRGQEARLRCSPMKGHSHVYWYRQLPEEGLKFMVYLQKENIIDESGMPKERFSAEFPKEGPSILRIQQVVRGDSAAYFCASSSLLDEQFFGPGTRLTVL.

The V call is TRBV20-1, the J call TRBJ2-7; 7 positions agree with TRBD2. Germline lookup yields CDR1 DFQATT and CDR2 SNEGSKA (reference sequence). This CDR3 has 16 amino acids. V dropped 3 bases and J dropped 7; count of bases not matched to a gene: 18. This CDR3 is CSASAGGTGPIREQYF. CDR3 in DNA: TGCAGTGCTAGTGCCGGGGGGACCGGGCCGATCCGTGAGCAGTACTTC.

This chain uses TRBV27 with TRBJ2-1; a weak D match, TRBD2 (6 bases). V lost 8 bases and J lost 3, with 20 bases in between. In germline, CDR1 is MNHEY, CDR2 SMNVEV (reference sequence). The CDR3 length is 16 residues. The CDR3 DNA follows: TGTGCCAGCCGCCCTATCCCAGCGGAGGGCTACAATGAGCAGTTCTTC. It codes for CASRPIPAEGYNEQFF.

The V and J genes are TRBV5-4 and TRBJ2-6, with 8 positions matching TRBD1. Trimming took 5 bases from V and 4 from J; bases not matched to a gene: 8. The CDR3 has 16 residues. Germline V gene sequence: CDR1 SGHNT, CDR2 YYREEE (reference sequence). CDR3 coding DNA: TGTGCCAGCAGACCCACAGGGGGAGTGGGGGCCAACGTCCTGACTTTC. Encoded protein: CASRPTGGVGANVLTF.

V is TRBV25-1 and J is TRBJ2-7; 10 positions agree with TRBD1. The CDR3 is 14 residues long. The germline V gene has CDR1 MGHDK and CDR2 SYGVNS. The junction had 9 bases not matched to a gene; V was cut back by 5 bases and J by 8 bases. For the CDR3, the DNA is TGTGCCAGCAGTCCATGGGACAGGGGAACACAGCAGTACTTC. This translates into CASSPWDRGTQQYF.

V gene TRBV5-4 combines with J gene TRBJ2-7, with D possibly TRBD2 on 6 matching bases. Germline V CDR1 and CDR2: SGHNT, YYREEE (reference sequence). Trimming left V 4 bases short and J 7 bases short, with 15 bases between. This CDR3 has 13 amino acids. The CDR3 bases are TGTGCCAGCAGCAGGGTGCCGGGGGAGGAGCAGTACTTC. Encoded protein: CASSRVPGEEQYF.

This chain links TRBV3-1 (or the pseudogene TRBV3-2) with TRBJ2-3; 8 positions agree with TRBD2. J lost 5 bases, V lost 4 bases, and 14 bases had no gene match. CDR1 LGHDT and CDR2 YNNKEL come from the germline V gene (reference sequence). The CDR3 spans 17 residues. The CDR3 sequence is CASSPSPGLGALDTQYF. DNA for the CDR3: TGTGCCAGCAGCCCTTCACCGGGACTAGGAGCTTTAGATACGCAGTATTTT.